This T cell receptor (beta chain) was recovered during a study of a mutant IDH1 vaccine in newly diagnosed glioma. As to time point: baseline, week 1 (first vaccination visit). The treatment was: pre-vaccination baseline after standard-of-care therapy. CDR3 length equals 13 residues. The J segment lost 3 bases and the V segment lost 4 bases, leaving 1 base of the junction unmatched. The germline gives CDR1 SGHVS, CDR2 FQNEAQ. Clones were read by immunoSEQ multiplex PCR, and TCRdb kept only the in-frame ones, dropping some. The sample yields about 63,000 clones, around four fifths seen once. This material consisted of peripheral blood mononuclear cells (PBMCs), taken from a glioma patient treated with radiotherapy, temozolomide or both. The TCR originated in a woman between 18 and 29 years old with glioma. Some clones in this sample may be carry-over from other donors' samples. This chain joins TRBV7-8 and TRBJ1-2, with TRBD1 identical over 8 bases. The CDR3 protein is CASSSDRDYGYTF. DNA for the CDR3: TGTGCCAGCAGCTCGGACAGGGACTATGGCTACACCTTC. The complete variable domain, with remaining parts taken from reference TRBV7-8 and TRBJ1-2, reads GAGVSQSPRYKVAKRGQDVALRCDPISGHVSLFWYQQALGQGPEFLTYFQNEAQLDKSGLPSDRFFAERPEGSVSTLKIQRTQQEDSAVYLCASSSDRDYGYTFGSGTRLTVV.